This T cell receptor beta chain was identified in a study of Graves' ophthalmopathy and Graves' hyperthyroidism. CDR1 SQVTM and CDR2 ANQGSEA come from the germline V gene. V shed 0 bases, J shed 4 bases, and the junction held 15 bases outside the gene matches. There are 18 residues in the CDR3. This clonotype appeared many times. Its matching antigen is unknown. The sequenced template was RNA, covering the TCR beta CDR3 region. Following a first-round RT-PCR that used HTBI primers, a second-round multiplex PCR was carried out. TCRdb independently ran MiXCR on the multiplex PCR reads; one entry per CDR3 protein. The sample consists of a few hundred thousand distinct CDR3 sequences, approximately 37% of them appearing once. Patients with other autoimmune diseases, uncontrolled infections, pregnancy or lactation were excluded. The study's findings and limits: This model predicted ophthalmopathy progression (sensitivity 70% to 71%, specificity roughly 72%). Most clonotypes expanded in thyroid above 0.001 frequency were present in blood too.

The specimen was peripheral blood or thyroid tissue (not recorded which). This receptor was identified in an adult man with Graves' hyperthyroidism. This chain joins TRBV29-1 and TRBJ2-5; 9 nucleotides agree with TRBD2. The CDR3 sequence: CSVEDRGTSFSGGETQYF. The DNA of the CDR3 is TGCAGCGTTGAAGATCGCGGGACTAGCTTCTCGGGCGGAGAGACCCAGTACTTC. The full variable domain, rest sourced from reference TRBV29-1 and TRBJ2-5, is SAVISQKPSRDICQRGTSLTIQCQVDSQVTMMFWYRQQPGQSLTLIATANQGSEATYESGFVIDKFPISRPNLTFSTLTVSNMSPEDSSIYLCSVEDRGTSFSGGETQYFGPGTRLLVL.